The 30 T cell receptor beta chains below all came from one sample that was sequenced in a study of OX40 agonist ivuxolimab in advanced cancers. The library was made by the immunoSEQ multiplex PCR assay. TCRdb retrieved this table from immuneACCESS and kept in-frame rearrangements only. Not all clones are present; in checked studies, unresolved V genes account for under half, and no reason is known for the remainder. For this sample there are about 20,000 clones; 65% to 85% appear just once. Around 40% of the sample is in the top ten clones. Sequenced here: CD4+ or CD8+ T cells sorted from blood, sampled in a trial of the OX40 agonist ivuxolimab. The receptor set was obtained from an adult with an advanced solid tumor such as melanoma, head and neck, liver or kidney cancer.

The chain has TRBV5-6 and TRBJ2-4, with a tentative D call TRBD1 (5 bases). This CDR3 is 14 amino acids long. The V and J ends lost 0 bases and 7 bases respectively, with 11 bases between them. Germline V lookup: CDR1 SGHDT, CDR2 YYEEEE. Here the CDR3 DNA reads TGTGCCAGCAGCTTGGTAGGGTCAGGGAACATTCAGTACTTC. Protein product: CASSLVGSGNIQYF. The full variable domain, completed using reference TRBV5-6 and TRBJ2-4, is DAGVTQSPTHLIKTRGQQVTLRCSPKSGHDTVSWYQQALGQGPQFIFQYYEEEERQRGNFPDRFSGHQFPNYSSELNVNALLLGDSALYLCASSLVGSGNIQYFGAGTRLSVL.

This chain uses TRBV27 with TRBJ2-7; 9 bases are shared with TRBD1. The J segment lost 4 bases and the V segment lost 3 bases, leaving 7 bases of the junction unmatched. Germline CDR1 is MNHEY and CDR2 is SMNVEV (reference sequence). The CDR3 runs 15 residues. The CDR3 DNA reads TGTGCCAGCAGTTTGGTGGGACAGGGCGGGTACGAGCAGTACTTC. Amino acids: CASSLVGQGGYEQYF.

This sequence joins TRBV7-6 and TRBJ2-7, with no clear D. The CDR3 contains 13 residues. With 2 bases removed from V and 6 bases from J, the gap between germline ends came to 11 bases. Germline CDR1 and CDR2: SGHVS and FNYEAQ. The CDR3 region is CASSLNPGSEQYF. CDR3 DNA: TGTGCCAGCAGCTTAAATCCGGGTTCCGAGCAGTACTTC.

The V gene is TRBV30, the J gene TRBJ1-3; no reliable D call. The germline V gene encodes CDR1 GTSNPN and CDR2 SVGIG (reference sequence). V shed 2 bases and J shed 4 bases, with 6 bases lying between them. This CDR3 region has 12 residues. The CDR3 nucleotides read TGTGCCTGGAGTTCCCAGGGAAACACCATATATTTT. Its translation: CAWSSQGNTIYF.

The J gene is TRBJ1-4, the V gene TRBV5-1; D ambiguous. The CDR3 consists of 15 residues. V was trimmed by 0 bases and J by 3 bases, leaving 9 bases between them. The germline V gene has CDR1 SGHRS and CDR2 YFSETQ. The CDR3 bases are TGCGCCAGCAGCTTGGCCGGCAGCCCTAATGAAAAACTGTTTTTT. It translates to CASSLAGSPNEKLFF.

The chain joins TRBV7-9 to TRBJ1-1; no firm D call. V was shortened by 5 bases and J by 1 base, with 5 bases between the two germline ends. Germline lookup yields CDR1 SEHNR and CDR2 FQNEAQ (reference sequence). The CDR3 runs 12 residues. The CDR3 bases are TGTGCCAGCAGCCTAACGAACACTGAAGCTTTCTTT. It codes for CASSLTNTEAFF.

The chain recombines TRBV1 with TRBJ1-2; the table's D call TRBD1 went unverified against the DNA. TRBV1 is given as a pseudogene. The CDR3 covers 17 residues. This chain's CDR3 is CTSNPFPSPSWSGGYTF. CDR3 DNA: TGCACCAGCAACCCTTTTCCCAGTCCCTCCTGGTCTGGTGGCTACACCTTC.

The rearrangement joins TRBV25-1 to TRBJ2-5; no definite D call. The DNA matches TRBJ2-7 better at its end, which makes the J call doubtful. The CDR3 has 12 amino acids. In germline, CDR1 is MGHDK, CDR2 SYGVNS. The CDR3 nucleotides read TGTGCCAGCAGCTTGTCGTCCTACGAGCAGTACTTC. Amino acid sequence: CASSLSSYEQYF.

The J gene is TRBJ2-3, the V gene TRBV4-3; tentative D call: TRBD2 (6 bases). Trimming removed 4 bases from V and 2 bases from J, with 13 bases in between. This CDR3 is built from 15 residues. Germline CDR1 is LGHNA and CDR2 is YSLEER. In DNA, the CDR3 is TGCGCCAGCAGCCCTAGGACTACGGACACAGATACGCAGTATTTT. It encodes CASSPRTTDTDTQYF.

This CDR3 is CASSLRSAFEKLFF. In DNA form, the CDR3 reads TGTGCCAGCAGCCTTAGGAGCGCTTTTGAAAAACTGTTTTTT. The chain carries TRBV28 and TRBJ1-4; D uncertain. Trimming stripped 6 bases from V and 7 bases from J, with 15 bases between. CDR1 is MDHEN, CDR2 SYDVKM, per germline. The CDR3 is 14 residues long.

This chain joins TRBV5-1 and TRBJ2-7; the match to TRBD2 covers 14 bases. Germline V gene data show CDR1 as SGHRS and CDR2 as YFSETQ. V trimming: 6 bases; J trimming: 2 bases; junction bases outside the gene matches: 7. The CDR3 covers 16 residues. As DNA, the CDR3 is TGCGCCAGCACCGGACTAGCGGGGGGACACACCTACGAGCAGTACTTC. It is translated as CASTGLAGGHTYEQYF.

This clone was recorded a few times. Other DNA sequences in the same sample also yield this CDR3. CDR3 coding DNA: TGTGCCAGCAGCCGGGGGCCGACTTTAGGCACAGATACGCAGTATTTT. This encodes CASSRGPTLGTDTQYF. This chain connects TRBV27 to TRBJ2-3, with D perhaps given as TRBD1 or TRBD2 (6 bases each). This CDR3 comprises 16 residues. Germline CDR1 and CDR2: MNHEY and SMNVEV (reference sequence). Trimming stripped 6 bases from V and 1 base from J, with 17 bases between.

The rearrangement uses TRBV4-3 and TRBJ1-1; D is unresolved. Germline lookup yields CDR1 LGHNA and CDR2 YSLEER. Trimming took off 6 bases at V and 2 bases at J, with 13 bases between the two ends. The CDR3 extends over 14 amino acids. CDR3 in amino acids: CASRQSQINTEAFF. Written as DNA, the CDR3 is TGCGCCAGCAGGCAGAGTCAGATTAACACTGAAGCTTTCTTT.

J is TRBJ1-3 and V is TRBV5-5; D not certain. The V gene's germline CDR1 is SGHKS and CDR2 YYEKEE (reference sequence). This CDR3 spans 13 amino acids. V was trimmed by 4 bases and J by 4 bases, leaving 9 bases between them. The CDR3 sequence: CASSLGVGNTIYF. DNA for the CDR3: TGTGCCAGCAGCCTCGGCGTGGGAAACACCATATATTTT.

The CDR3 spells CASSLPGSPEAFF. As DNA, the CDR3 is TGTGCCAGCAGCTTACCTGGGTCCCCTGAAGCTTTCTTT. The chain uses TRBV7-9 and TRBJ1-1; D is uncertain. This CDR3 has 13 residues. Per the germline V gene, CDR1 is SEHNR and CDR2 is FQNEAQ (reference sequence). V shed 2 bases and J shed 6 bases, with 10 bases lying between them. Together with reference TRBV7-9 and TRBJ1-1, the CDR3 gives the full variable domain: DTGVSQNPRHKITKRGQNVTFRCDPISEHNRLYWYRQTLGQGPEFLTYFQNEAQLEKSRLLSDRFSAERPKGSFSTLEIQRTEQGDSAMYLCASSLPGSPEAFFGQGTRLTVV.

The chain uses TRBV27 and TRBJ1-4; 7 bases are shared with TRBD1. There are 14 residues in the CDR3. Germline V gives CDR1 MNHEY, CDR2 SMNVEV (reference sequence). The ends lost 4 bases at V and 7 bases at J; junction bases unmatched: 6. CDR3 sequence: CASSWDRYSEKLFF. CDR3 DNA sequence: TGTGCCAGCAGTTGGGACAGATATAGTGAAAAACTGTTTTTT.

The chain employs TRBV2 and TRBJ2-3; the D gene is possibly TRBD1 (6 bases). This CDR3 has 13 amino acids. The V end was cut by 11 bases, the J end by 2 bases, with 14 bases between. CDR1 is SNHLY, CDR2 FYNNEI, per germline. Here the CDR3 reads CACRTDYTDTQYF. The CDR3 region has the DNA TGTGCCTGTAGGACAGACTACACAGATACGCAGTATTTT.

The V gene is TRBV28, the J gene TRBJ2-7; D is possibly TRBD2 (5 bases). Germline V CDR1 and CDR2: MDHEN, SYDVKM. Trimming left V 7 bases short and J 5 bases short, with 15 bases between. This CDR3 spans 13 amino acids. CDR3 bases: TGTGCCAGCATATCTGGGAGCGTGGACGAGCAGTACTTC. It specifies CASISGSVDEQYF.

The CDR3 sequence is CASSPTPTPQETQYF. The DNA of the CDR3 is TGTGCCAGCAGCCCCACCCCAACCCCCCAAGAGACCCAGTACTTC. The chain uses TRBV7-8 and TRBJ2-5; D ambiguous. Germline V lookup: CDR1 SGHVS, CDR2 FQNEAQ. Trimming took off 5 bases at V and 1 base at J, with 14 bases between the two ends. CDR3 length: 15 amino acids.

V usage is TRBV6-5 and J usage is TRBJ1-1; the D is unclear. The germline V gene encodes CDR1 MNHEY and CDR2 SVGAGI. The CDR3 is made up of 13 amino acids. V lost 5 bases and J 2 bases, leaving 9 bases between the germline ends. The CDR3 region is CASSPGDNTEAFF. For the CDR3, the DNA is TGTGCCAGCAGTCCCGGGGATAACACTGAAGCTTTCTTT.

This chain uses TRBV18 with TRBJ2-3, with D unclear. The germline V gene has CDR1 KGHSH and CDR2 LQKENI. V was pared by 2 bases and J by 0 bases, with 9 bases between. There are 15 residues in the CDR3. CDR3: CASSPSAESTDTQYF. Written as DNA, the CDR3 is TGTGCCAGCTCACCATCGGCAGAAAGCACAGATACGCAGTATTTT.

This clone is termed medium-sized. V is TRBV4-2 and J is TRBJ1-5; no clear D. The CDR3 consists of 19 residues. Trimming shortened V by 0 bases and J by 0 bases, and 18 bases separated the two germline ends. CDR1 LGHNA and CDR2 YNFKEQ come from the germline V gene. As DNA, the CDR3 is TGTGCCAGCAGCCAAGATGACTTGGACCGTAGCTATAGCAATCAGCCCCAGCATTTT. Translated: CASSQDDLDRSYSNQPQHF.

The chain joins TRBV7-2 to TRBJ1-2; D remains ambiguous. Trimming pared 2 bases from V and 4 bases from J, leaving 11 bases between. Germline CDR1 and CDR2: SGHTA and FQGNSA. CDR3 length: 14 residues. The DNA for the CDR3 is TGTGCCAGCAGCTTATGGGGTTCTCTCTATGGCTACACCTTC. It is translated as CASSLWGSLYGYTF.

CDR3 loop: CASSLVGTNYGYTF. The CDR3 DNA reads as TGTGCCAGCAGTTTGGTCGGAACTAACTATGGCTACACCTTC. This rearrangement joins TRBV6-6 to TRBJ1-2; D gene unclear. The CDR3 runs 14 residues. Between the trimmed V and J ends, which lost 4 bases and 0 bases, there was a span of 9 bases. Germline CDR1 reads MNHNY; CDR2 reads SVGAGI (reference sequence).

The chain links TRBV7-9 to TRBJ1-5, with D perhaps TRBD1 (5 bases). This CDR3 spans 15 amino acids. Trimming pared 1 base from V and 8 bases from J, leaving 15 bases between. Germline V CDR1 and CDR2: SEHNR, FQNEAQ (reference sequence). CDR3 protein: CASSLGMSGKEPQHF. CDR3 DNA sequence: TGTGCCAGCAGCTTAGGAATGTCAGGGAAGGAGCCCCAGCATTTT.

The V call is TRBV7-9, the J call TRBJ2-3, with a possible D match to TRBD1 (6 bases). The germline CDR1 and CDR2 sequences are SEHNR and FQNEAQ (reference sequence). V dropped 5 bases and J dropped 3 bases, with 18 bases sitting between them. The CDR3 length is 16 residues. The CDR3 region is CASSVIGPGDTDTQYF. The DNA of the CDR3 is TGTGCCAGCAGCGTTATTGGCCCAGGGGATACAGATACGCAGTATTTT. Full variable domain (missing parts from reference TRBV7-9 and TRBJ2-3): DTGVSQNPRHKITKRGQNVTFRCDPISEHNRLYWYRQTLGQGPEFLTYFQNEAQLEKSRLLSDRFSAERPKGSFSTLEIQRTEQGDSAMYLCASSVIGPGDTDTQYFGPGTRLTVL.

The chain couples TRBV2 to TRBJ1-6, with no clear D. The germline gives CDR1 SNHLY, CDR2 FYNNEI. The CDR3 spans 14 residues. Trimming took 3 bases from V and 7 from J, leaving 10 bases between them. In DNA, the CDR3 is TGTGCCAGCAGTGATGAAATTTTCAATTCACCCCTCCACTTT. This gives the protein CASSDEIFNSPLHF.

This clone showed up just once. The chain recombines TRBV6-5 with TRBJ2-5; D call uncertain. CDR1 is MNHEY, CDR2 SVGAGI, per germline. The ends were cut back, 2 bases at V and 0 bases at J, with 4 bases in the middle. There are 13 residues in the CDR3. The CDR3 coding sequence is TGTGCCAGCAGTTACGGGTACCAAGAGACCCAGTACTTC. Translation: CASSYGYQETQYF.

This chain links TRBV7-8 with TRBJ1-1, with a tentative D call TRBD1 (6 bases). Germline values: CDR1 SGHVS, CDR2 FQNEAQ. This CDR3 has 14 residues. Between the trimmed V and J ends, which lost 5 bases and 1 base, there was a span of 11 bases. The CDR3 DNA is TGTGCCAGCAGCCCATGGGGACAGAACACTGAAGCTTTCTTT. Protein: CASSPWGQNTEAFF.

This chain links TRBV2 with TRBJ1-1; perhaps TRBD1 as D (5 bases). CDR1 and CDR2 from the germline V gene are SNHLY and FYNNEI. V was trimmed by 6 bases and J by 5 bases, leaving 16 bases between them. The CDR3 extends over 14 amino acids. CDR3 sequence: CASRKKGLGTEAFF. The CDR3 bases are TGTGCCAGCAGGAAAAAGGGGCTCGGGACTGAAGCTTTCTTT.